The present entry profiles one T cell receptor beta chain with its context. Its specificity is not known. The PCR ran on 60 Vbeta and 13 Jbeta primers. Profiled with immunoSEQ multiplex PCR; TCRdb holds only in-frame clones, not every one. The sample holds 78,000 or so clones, roughly 80% seen once. CDR3 length equals 12 residues. Trimming cost V 4 bases and J 7 bases, with 11 bases left between them. The sample comes from a study of cytomegalovirus exposure and HLA in healthy donors. About the study: Drawn from HLA-typed donors, tens of millions of unique TCRs were held in an early data release.

Broader study findings: A further, later analysis showed that HLA-associated TCR beta chains (compared with equally common others) were more clonally expanded. 16,951 TCR beta sequences were associated with HLA alleles at 0.05 false discovery rate in a later analysis.

The source is a woman aged 45 to 65 in good health and CMV-seronegative. The rearrangement joins TRBV5-3 to TRBJ1-2, with a tentative D call TRBD1 (6 bases). TRBV5-3 is recorded as an ORF, its role being uncertain. The sequencing sample was made of PBMCs. CDR3 residues: CARSTRQVGYTF. The CDR3 DNA follows: TGTGCCAGAAGCACAAGACAGGTTGGCTACACCTTC.